A single sample gave rise to the 27 T cell receptor beta chains below, sequenced in a study of blood T cell repertoires in COVID-19. Only in-frame clones appear in the TCRdb table, and some are missing; sequencing was by immunoSEQ multiplex PCR. The sample holds fewer than 200,000 clones; about 88% are singletons and the top ten take roughly 25%. What was sequenced was PBMCs or T cells enriched from blood (not recorded which). All receptors derive from a woman aged 40 to 50 in a cohort exposed to, infected with or recovered from COVID-19 (not recorded which).

The chain employs TRBV19 and TRBJ2-2; 9 positions match TRBD1. The CDR3 covers 17 residues. V lost 8 bases, J lost 4 bases, and 14 bases stayed unmatched. The germline V gene encodes CDR1 LNHDA and CDR2 SQIVND (reference sequence). The CDR3 nucleotides read TGTGCCAGTGGCCCGGGACAGGGAGACTACCGCACCGGGGAGCTGTTTTTT. Amino acids: CASGPGQGDYRTGELFF.

V gene TRBV5-8 combines with J gene TRBJ1-5; possible D gene TRBD1, 6 bases. This CDR3 is 16 amino acids long. Germline CDR1 and CDR2: SGHTS and YDEGEE. Trimming left V 6 bases short and J 0 bases short, with 16 bases between. This chain's CDR3 is CASTRGGRNSNQPQHF. CDR3 sequence (DNA): TGTGCCAGCACCCGGGGGGGGCGAAATAGCAATCAGCCCCAGCATTTT.

This rearrangement joins TRBV5-5 to TRBJ2-5, with D perhaps TRBD2 (6 bases). Looked up from germline, CDR1 is SGHKS and CDR2 is YYEKEE (reference sequence). This CDR3 comprises 14 residues. V lost 5 bases to trimming and J lost 2 bases, with 13 bases between them. The CDR3 nucleotides read TGTGCCAGCAGGCTTGTCGGGGGACAAGAGACCCAGTACTTC. It translates to CASRLVGGQETQYF.

The V and J genes are TRBV3-1 (or the pseudogene TRBV3-2) and TRBJ2-2, with 12 bases matching TRBD1. CDR1 is LGHDT, CDR2 YNNKEL, per germline (reference sequence). J was trimmed by 2 bases and V by 4 bases; bases with no gene match: 5. The CDR3 runs to 17 residues. The CDR3 nucleotides are TGTGCCAGCAGCCCCCCGGGACAGGGGGCAAACACCGGGGAGCTGTTTTTT. Encoded protein: CASSPPGQGANTGELFF.

The chain couples TRBV15 to TRBJ1-2; maybe TRBD1 (6 bases). V was pared by 4 bases and J by 5 bases, with 17 bases between. CDR1 LNHNV and CDR2 YYDKDF come from the germline V gene (reference sequence). The CDR3 contains 15 residues. The chain's CDR3 is CATSNGGANSYGYTF. CDR3 in DNA: TGTGCCACCAGCAATGGGGGGGCCAATTCTTATGGCTACACCTTC.

The rearrangement links TRBV5-1 to TRBJ2-1; 7 bases map to TRBD2. CDR1 is SGHRS and CDR2 is YFSETQ in the germline V gene. V was pared by 0 bases and J by 6 bases, with 6 bases of the junction left unmatched. The CDR3 length is 15 residues. For the CDR3, the DNA is TGCGCCAGCAGCTTGGCCTATAGCGGGTTCAATGAGCAGTTCTTC. It yields the protein CASSLAYSGFNEQFF.

This clone was detected a few times. The chain recombines TRBV27 with TRBJ1-6; TRBD1 aligns across 7 bases. The CDR3 is 16 amino acids. The germline gives CDR1 MNHEY, CDR2 SMNVEV (reference sequence). Losses at the gene ends were 4 bases for V and 10 bases for J; bases not matched to a gene: 13. The CDR3 sequence is CASSSGQPPQKSPLHF. The CDR3 nucleotides are TGTGCCAGCAGTTCGGGACAGCCACCGCAGAAATCACCCCTCCACTTT.

This sequence joins TRBV5-1 and TRBJ1-1, with TRBD1 matching 7 bases. Germline loops: CDR1 SGHRS, CDR2 YFSETQ. V dropped 0 bases and J dropped 4; count of bases not matched to a gene: 6. This CDR3 has 15 residues. DNA for the CDR3: TGCGCCAGCAGCTTGGGAAGACAGGGAGGCACTGAAGCTTTCTTT. Its protein product is CASSLGRQGGTEAFF.

Here the CDR3 DNA reads TGTGCCAGCAGCGATACCGAGCTCCCTAACTATGGCTACACCTTC. This codes for CASSDTELPNYGYTF. This rearrangement joins TRBV5-5 to TRBJ1-2; no clear D gene. CDR1 SGHKS and CDR2 YYEKEE come from the germline V gene (reference sequence). The CDR3 spans 15 residues. Trimming removed 4 bases from V and 0 bases from J, with 13 bases in between.

The J gene is TRBJ2-5, the V gene TRBV6-2 or TRBV6-3; weak D call: TRBD1 (6 bases). The CDR3 sequence is 14 residues long. Germline loops: CDR1 MNHEY, CDR2 SVGEGT. V shed 3 bases and J shed 5 bases, with 13 bases lying between them. The CDR3 is CASSYSRGLETQYF. CDR3 bases: TGTGCCAGCAGTTATTCGAGGGGGTTGGAGACCCAGTACTTC.

The V gene is TRBV19, the J gene TRBJ1-1, with a tentative D call TRBD1 (6 bases). Per germline, CDR1 LNHDA and CDR2 SQIVND (reference sequence). This CDR3 region has 14 residues. V lost 6 bases and J lost 2, with 13 bases in between. The CDR3 DNA follows: TGTGCCAGTAGGGGCCGGACAGCTAACACTGAAGCTTTCTTT. Protein product: CASRGRTANTEAFF.

The rearrangement uses TRBV2 and TRBJ2-7, with D perhaps TRBD2 (6 bases). The V end was cut by 0 bases, the J end by 1 base, with 10 bases between. Germline V gives CDR1 SNHLY, CDR2 FYNNEI. The CDR3 extends over 15 amino acids. CDR3 sequence: CASSEAGRGSYEQYF. Written as DNA, the CDR3 is TGTGCCAGCAGTGAAGCGGGCCGGGGGTCCTACGAGCAGTACTTC.

This clone turned up a few times. J is TRBJ1-2 and V is TRBV27; 10 bases are a match to TRBD1. This CDR3 comprises 16 residues. The V gene end was trimmed by 4 bases and the J gene end by 6 bases; junction bases not matched to a gene: 11. Germline CDR1 is MNHEY and CDR2 is SMNVEV (reference sequence). In DNA form, the CDR3 reads TGTGCCAGCAGTTGGAAGGGACAGGGGTTGGGAGATGGCTACACCTTC. It is translated as CASSWKGQGLGDGYTF.

This chain joins TRBV29-1 and TRBJ2-5, with 10 bases fitting TRBD2. The CDR3 spans 15 residues. In germline, CDR1 is SQVTM, CDR2 ANQGSEA. V was clipped by 4 bases and J by 0 bases; unmatched bases: 5. This chain's CDR3 is CSVGVTSGYQETQYF. The CDR3 coding sequence is TGCAGCGTTGGAGTGACTAGCGGGTACCAAGAGACCCAGTACTTC.

This clone was recorded many times. The chain couples TRBV4-2 to TRBJ2-2, with TRBD2 matching over 8 bases. Trimming cost V 4 bases and J 7 bases; bases outside gene matches: 2. This CDR3 has 13 residues. CDR1 and CDR2 (germline): LGHNA, YNFKEQ. CDR3 nucleotide sequence: TGTGCCAGCAGCCTCGGGGGGGGCGGGGAGCTGTTTTTT. It translates to CASSLGGGGELFF.

This rearrangement joins TRBV19 to TRBJ1-1, with 8 bases that match TRBD1. Germline CDR1 and CDR2: LNHDA and SQIVND (reference sequence). Trimming at V came to 5 bases and at J to 1 base, leaving 9 bases not matched to a gene. The CDR3 has 16 amino acids. CDR3 residues: CASSLQRQGPNTEAFF. The CDR3 DNA sequence: TGTGCCAGTAGTCTACAAAGACAGGGGCCGAACACTGAAGCTTTCTTT.

The CDR3 DNA sequence: TGTGCCAGCTCCTCACAGAGTGCAACTAATGAAAAACTGTTTTTT. This encodes CASSSQSATNEKLFF. The chain links TRBV18 to TRBJ1-4; D ambiguous. Trimming took off 6 bases at V and 0 bases at J, with 11 bases between the two ends. This CDR3 comprises 15 residues. Looked up from germline, CDR1 is KGHSH and CDR2 is LQKENI.

V is TRBV19 and J is TRBJ2-1; 11 bases are a match to TRBD1. This CDR3 comprises 15 residues. Germline CDR1 is LNHDA and CDR2 is SQIVND (reference sequence). The J segment lost 6 bases and the V segment lost 4 bases, leaving 5 bases of the junction unmatched. CDR3 region: CASSKGQGVGNEQFF. CDR3 nucleotides: TGTGCCAGTAGTAAGGGACAGGGGGTAGGCAATGAGCAGTTCTTC.

The chain uses TRBV10-2 and TRBJ2-5, with D possibly being TRBD2 (6 bases). The CDR3 has 13 amino acids. The V gene's germline CDR1 is WSHSY and CDR2 SAAADI. V shed 8 bases and J shed 5 bases, with 15 bases lying between them. CDR3 nucleotides: TGCGCCAGCCTCAGGGTCCGGGAGGAGACCCAGTACTTC. Its translation is CASLRVREETQYF.

The CDR3 loop reads CASSYQQGRISSYNSPLHF. In DNA form, the CDR3 reads TGTGCCAGCAGTTATCAACAGGGTAGGATAAGCTCCTATAATTCACCCCTCCACTTT. This chain joins TRBV7-8 and TRBJ1-6; maybe TRBD1 (6 bases). The CDR3 totals 19 residues. V gave up 6 bases and J gave up 0 bases, with 21 bases separating them. Germline V gene sequence: CDR1 SGHVS, CDR2 FQNEAQ.

The chain couples TRBV18 to TRBJ2-5; 7 bases agree with TRBD1. The CDR3 is 15 amino acids. V gave up 2 bases and J gave up 1 base; unmatched junction bases: 4. Germline V gene sequence: CDR1 KGHSH, CDR2 LQKENI. CDR3 nucleotides: TGTGCCAGCTCACCAGGGACAGCCAGCCAAGAGACCCAGTACTTC. This sequence encodes CASSPGTASQETQYF.

V and J are TRBV21-1 and TRBJ1-1. TRBV21-1 is reported as a pseudogene. This CDR3 is built from 14 residues. The DNA for the CDR3 is TGTGCCAGCAGCATTAGCGCCTTGAACACTGAAGCTTTCTTT. Translation: CASSISALNTEAFF.

V gene TRBV13 combines with J gene TRBJ1-1; D unresolved. The CDR3 loop spans 16 amino acids. CDR1 and CDR2 from the germline V gene are PRHDT and FYEKMQ (reference sequence). Trimming removed 3 bases at V and 5 bases at J, with 19 bases between. The DNA for the CDR3 is TGTGCCAGCAGCTTTTCCAGGAGGGTTGAAAGGACTGAAGCTTTCTTT. It is translated as CASSFSRRVERTEAFF.

This clone was detected a few times. The J gene is TRBJ2-1, the V gene TRBV10-3; 8 bases are a match to TRBD2. CDR3 size: 15 residues. Germline V gene lookup returns CDR1 ENHRY and CDR2 SYGVKD. V lost 0 bases, J lost 9 bases, and 7 bases stayed unmatched. Here the CDR3 reads CAISESVTGGAEQFF. CDR3 coding DNA: TGTGCCATCAGTGAGTCGGTTACGGGAGGGGCTGAGCAGTTCTTC.

The V gene is TRBV7-2, the J gene TRBJ2-7; 7 bases are shared with TRBD2. The CDR3 totals 13 residues. V shed 8 bases, J shed 3 bases, and the junction held 7 bases outside the gene matches. Germline values: CDR1 SGHTA, CDR2 FQGNSA. The CDR3, as DNA: TGTGCCAGCCGACTAGCCCGGGGCTACGAGCAGTACTTC. It yields the protein CASRLARGYEQYF. Together with reference TRBV7-2 and TRBJ2-7, the CDR3 gives the full variable domain: GAGVSQSPSNKVTEKGKDVELRCDPISGHTALYWYRQSLGQGLEFLIYFQGNSAPDKSGLPSDRFSAERTGGSVSTLTIQRTQQEDSAVYLCASRLARGYEQYFGPGTRLTVT.

V usage is TRBV4-2 and J usage is TRBJ2-1, with 12 bases matching TRBD2. Germline V gene sequence: CDR1 LGHNA, CDR2 YNFKEQ. V lost 5 bases and J lost 3; bases outside the gene matches: 8. The CDR3 has 17 residues. In DNA, the CDR3 is TGTGCCAGCAGCTCAGGACTAGCGGGATCCCTCTACAATGAGCAGTTCTTC. Residues: CASSSGLAGSLYNEQFF.

This chain's CDR3 is CASAGEDRQVYNEQFF. DNA of the CDR3: TGTGCCAGCGCTGGGGAGGACCGCCAGGTCTACAATGAGCAGTTCTTC. The chain couples TRBV7-8 to TRBJ2-1; possible D gene TRBD2, 6 bases. CDR1 and CDR2 (germline): SGHVS, FQNEAQ. V was shortened by 8 bases and J by 3 bases, with 20 bases between the two germline ends. The CDR3 is made up of 16 amino acids. Combining the CDR3 with reference TRBV7-8 and TRBJ2-1 gives the whole variable domain GAGVSQSPRYKVAKRGQDVALRCDPISGHVSLFWYQQALGQGPEFLTYFQNEAQLDKSGLPSDRFFAERPEGSVSTLKIQRTQQEDSAVYLCASAGEDRQVYNEQFFGPGTRLTVL.